These 21 T cell receptor beta chains originate from one sample sequenced in a study of beta chain features in type 1 diabetes. The investigators reverse transcribed all of the isolated RNA, so they sequenced expressed TCRB transcripts. Sequencing was performed with immunoSEQ multiplex PCR; in TCRdb, only in-frame clones are kept and a portion is missing. The table includes under 400,000 clones, 20% detected once. The sample consisted of naive CD4+ T cells from blood. Source of these receptors: a young woman in good health.

In this sample, this clone turned up a few times. CDR3 bases: TGTGCCAGCAGTCCAGCTAGCAGCTACACAGATACGCAGTATTTT. Its protein product is CASSPASSYTDTQYF. The rearrangement uses TRBV2 and TRBJ2-3, with D perhaps matching TRBD2 (5 bases). This CDR3 comprises 15 residues. The germline gives CDR1 SNHLY, CDR2 FYNNEI. V was trimmed by 5 bases and J by 2 bases, leaving 14 bases between them.

The rearrangement joins TRBV18 to TRBJ2-1; D is perhaps TRBD2 (6 bases). CDR1 and CDR2 from the germline V gene are KGHSH and LQKENI. The CDR3 extends over 13 amino acids. V was pared by 0 bases and J by 9 bases, with 9 bases between. The CDR3: CASSPPSGGEQFF. CDR3 DNA sequence: TGTGCCAGCTCACCACCTTCCGGGGGTGAGCAGTTCTTC. The variable domain in full, with the rest retrieved from reference TRBV18 and TRBJ2-1, is NAGVMQNPRHLVRRRGQEARLRCSPMKGHSHVYWYRQLPEEGLKFMVYLQKENIIDESGMPKERFSAEFPKEGPSILRIQQVVRGDSAAYFCASSPPSGGEQFFGPGTRLTVL.

This chain connects TRBV5-4 to TRBJ2-1, with a weak D call TRBD2 (6 bases). The CDR3 consists of 16 residues. Germline V gene lookup returns CDR1 SGHNT and CDR2 YYREEE (reference sequence). V was clipped by 4 bases and J by 0 bases, with 14 bases between them. The CDR3 spells CASSRAGTFSYNEQFF. CDR3 DNA: TGTGCCAGCAGCCGGGCCGGGACTTTCTCCTACAATGAGCAGTTCTTC.

The chain recombines TRBV7-3 with TRBJ2-1, with 14 nucleotides matching TRBD2. The germline gives CDR1 SGHTA, CDR2 FQGTGA. V trimming: 3 bases; J trimming: 14 bases; junction bases outside the gene matches: 18. The CDR3 is made up of 18 amino acids. This chain's CDR3 is CASSFLIKPGLAGVLEFF. CDR3 nucleotides: TGTGCCAGCAGCTTTCTCATCAAACCGGGACTAGCGGGAGTGCTCGAGTTCTTC.

There are a few counts of this clone. The chain joins TRBV30 to TRBJ1-1; D might be TRBD1 (6 bases). Trimming took 2 bases from V and 3 from J, leaving 10 bases between them. This CDR3 contains 13 residues. The germline CDR1 and CDR2 sequences are GTSNPN and SVGIG (reference sequence). DNA of the CDR3: TGTGCCTGGAGTAATAGACAGGACACTGAAGCTTTCTTT. Its translation: CAWSNRQDTEAFF.

The chain combines TRBV19 with TRBJ1-5; D possibly corresponds to TRBD1 (6 bases). V lost 3 bases to trimming and J lost 7 bases, with 13 bases between them. The CDR3 contains 14 residues. Looked up from germline, CDR1 is LNHDA and CDR2 is SQIVND (reference sequence). CDR3 region: CASSIRGAGQPQHF. CDR3 nucleotide sequence: TGTGCCAGTAGTATCAGGGGTGCAGGACAGCCCCAGCATTTT. Full variable domain (remainder filled in from reference TRBV19 and TRBJ1-5): DGGITQSPKYLFRKEGQNVTLSCEQNLNHDAMYWYRQDPGQGLRLIYYSQIVNDFQKGDIAEGYSVSREKKESFPLTVTSAQKNPTAFYLCASSIRGAGQPQHFGDGTRLSIL.

The genes are TRBV9 and TRBJ2-1; 9 bases are shared with TRBD1. V was clipped by 1 base and J by 6 bases; unmatched bases: 5. The CDR3 is made up of 15 amino acids. Germline CDR1 SGDLS, CDR2 YYNGEE. The DNA for the CDR3 is TGTGCCAGCAGCGTACGGGACAGGGATGCCAATGAGCAGTTCTTC. It is translated as CASSVRDRDANEQFF.

The chain employs TRBV15 and TRBJ2-4; D is unclear. The CDR3 spans 15 residues. The germline CDR1 and CDR2 sequences are LNHNV and YYDKDF (reference sequence). V gave up 3 bases and J gave up 0 bases, with 9 bases separating them. The CDR3 sequence: CATSRAPVAKNIQYF. Written as DNA, the CDR3 is TGTGCCACCAGCAGGGCACCAGTAGCCAAAAACATTCAGTACTTC.

Concerning this clone: The same CDR3 can be traced to other DNA sequences in this sample. This chain connects TRBV6-6 to TRBJ2-7, with 9 bases fitting TRBD1. Looked up from germline, CDR1 is MNHNY and CDR2 is SVGAGI (reference sequence). This CDR3 is 13 amino acids long. V gave up 5 bases and J gave up 4 bases; unmatched junction bases: 3. CDR3: CASSRDRAYEQYF. In DNA, the CDR3 is TGTGCCAGCAGTCGGGACAGGGCTTACGAGCAGTACTTC.

A single count supports this clone. The CDR3 bases are TGCGCCAGCAGCTCCAGGGCCGACAATGAGCAGTTCTTC. This codes for CASSSRADNEQFF. The V call is TRBV5-1, the J call TRBJ2-1; maybe TRBD1 (5 bases). CDR1 is SGHRS, CDR2 YFSETQ, per germline. Between the trimmed V and J ends, which lost 3 bases and 5 bases, there was a span of 9 bases. The CDR3 is 13 amino acids.

This clone was counted only a few times. The rearrangement links TRBV9 to TRBJ2-1, with 10 bases matching TRBD2. The CDR3 runs 17 residues. The V segment lost 0 bases and the J segment 8 bases; nucleotides outside the gene matches: 11. CDR1 is SGDLS, CDR2 YYNGEE, per germline. CDR3 coding DNA: TGTGCCAGCAGCGTAGCATGGAGGGCTAGCGGGAGAGATGAGCAGTTCTTC. Amino acid sequence: CASSVAWRASGRDEQFF.

This clone was counted only a few times. The chain recombines TRBV15 with TRBJ1-1; 9 bases are shared with TRBD1. Trimming removed 3 bases from V and 6 bases from J; junction bases left unmatched: 8. The CDR3 consists of 15 residues. Germline V gene lookup returns CDR1 LNHNV and CDR2 YYDKDF (reference sequence). This chain's CDR3 is CATSRSQGASPEAFF. The DNA of the CDR3 is TGTGCCACCAGCAGGTCACAGGGGGCGTCTCCTGAAGCTTTCTTT.

V usage is TRBV5-1 and J usage is TRBJ2-2, with 7 bases matching TRBD1. Germline V lookup: CDR1 SGHRS, CDR2 YFSETQ. V lost 5 bases and J lost 2; bases outside the gene matches: 3. The length of the CDR3 is 14 residues. The CDR3 DNA reads TGCGCCAGCAGTCGGGACAGAAACACCGGGGAGCTGTTTTTT. Amino acid sequence: CASSRDRNTGELFF.

The chain joins TRBV30 to TRBJ2-2; 8 bases match TRBD2. The CDR3 sequence is 15 residues long. Per germline, CDR1 GTSNPN and CDR2 SVGIG (reference sequence). J was trimmed by 5 bases and V by 4 bases; bases with no gene match: 9. The CDR3: CAWIGSGRGTGELFF. In nucleotides, the CDR3 is TGTGCCTGGATTGGGTCCGGGAGGGGGACCGGGGAGCTGTTTTTT.

A few counts support this clone. The rearrangement links TRBV30 to TRBJ2-1; weak D call: TRBD2 (6 bases). The CDR3 length is 18 residues. The germline V and J ends were trimmed by 2 bases and 9 bases, with 29 bases remaining between them. CDR1 and CDR2 from the germline V gene are GTSNPN and SVGIG (reference sequence). The CDR3 protein is CAWSPYHQGTPLVREQFF. In DNA, the CDR3 is TGTGCCTGGAGTCCCTACCATCAAGGGACTCCACTCGTCCGTGAGCAGTTCTTC.

In this sample, this clone turned up a few times. The chain combines TRBV4-2 with TRBJ1-4, with a possible D match to TRBD1 (5 bases). The CDR3 spans 13 residues. The germline CDR1 and CDR2 sequences are LGHNA and YNFKEQ. V lost 4 bases, J lost 6 bases, and 9 bases lay in between. CDR3: CASSRQGDEKLFF. In DNA, the CDR3 is TGTGCCAGCAGCCGTCAGGGCGATGAAAAACTGTTTTTT.

In this sample, this clone turned up a few times. This chain connects TRBV19 to TRBJ2-5; D is possibly TRBD1 (5 bases). CDR1 is LNHDA and CDR2 is SQIVND in the germline V gene (reference sequence). This CDR3 has 14 amino acids. Trimming took off 5 bases at V and 0 bases at J, with 10 bases between the two ends. CDR3 DNA sequence: TGTGCCAGTAGTCTCGTCAGGGACCAAGAGACCCAGTACTTC. Translating gives CASSLVRDQETQYF.

This chain joins TRBV30 and TRBJ1-2; TRBD1 is a possible D gene (5 bases). V was clipped by 4 bases and J by 4 bases, with 19 bases between them. CDR1 and CDR2 (germline): GTSNPN, SVGIG (reference sequence). CDR3 length: 15 residues. The CDR3 loop is CAWTPWRRDFYGYTF. The CDR3 coding sequence is TGTGCCTGGACCCCATGGAGAAGGGACTTCTATGGCTACACCTTC.

Only a few counts were recorded for this clone. The V call is TRBV4-1, the J call TRBJ2-5; TRBD1 matches 7 bases. V lost 4 bases to trimming and J lost 0 bases; unmatched junction nucleotides: 8. Germline V gene data show CDR1 as MGHRA and CDR2 as YSYEKL. The CDR3 extends over 16 amino acids. CDR3 bases: TGCGCCAGCAGCCTAACAGGGACAGCGAACCAAGAGACCCAGTACTTC. It specifies CASSLTGTANQETQYF.

The chain joins TRBV10-3 to TRBJ1-2; D is ambiguous. Looked up from germline, CDR1 is ENHRY and CDR2 is SYGVKD. The V gene lost 0 bases and the J gene lost 3 bases, with 8 bases spanning the gap. This CDR3 is built from 14 residues. CDR3 nucleotides: TGTGCCATCAGTGAGTCGTCCCTCCACTATGGCTACACCTTC. Protein sequence: CAISESSLHYGYTF.

The chain is built from TRBV14 and TRBJ2-5; D remains unclear. Trimming cost V 4 bases and J 4 bases, with 13 bases left between them. The germline V gene encodes CDR1 SGHDN and CDR2 FVKESK. CDR3 length equals 14 residues. CDR3 DNA sequence: TGTGCCAGCAGCCCTCGACACGGCCGAGAGACCCAGTACTTC. Its protein is CASSPRHGRETQYF.